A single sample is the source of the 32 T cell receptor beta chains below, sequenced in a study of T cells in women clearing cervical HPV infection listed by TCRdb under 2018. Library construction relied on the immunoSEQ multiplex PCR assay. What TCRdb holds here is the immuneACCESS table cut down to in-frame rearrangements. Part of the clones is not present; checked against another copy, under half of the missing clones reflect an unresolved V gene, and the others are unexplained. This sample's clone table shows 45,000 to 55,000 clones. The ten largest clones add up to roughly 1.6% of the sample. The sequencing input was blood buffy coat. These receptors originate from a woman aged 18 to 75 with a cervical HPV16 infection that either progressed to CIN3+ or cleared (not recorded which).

The covered CDR3 bases are TGTGCCAGCAGCCCCAGACTAACGAACACCTACGAG. It codes for CASSPRLTNTYE. The CDR3 in its entirety is CASSPRLTNTYEQYF. The chain recombines TRBV28 with TRBJ2-7; a possible D gene is TRBD2 (5 bases). The read stops 3 residues short of the end of the CDR3; the missing end is completed from the germline J gene. The germline gives CDR1 MDHEN, CDR2 SYDVKM. V dropped 6 bases and J dropped 2 bases, with 17 bases sitting between them. This CDR3 is built from 15 residues.

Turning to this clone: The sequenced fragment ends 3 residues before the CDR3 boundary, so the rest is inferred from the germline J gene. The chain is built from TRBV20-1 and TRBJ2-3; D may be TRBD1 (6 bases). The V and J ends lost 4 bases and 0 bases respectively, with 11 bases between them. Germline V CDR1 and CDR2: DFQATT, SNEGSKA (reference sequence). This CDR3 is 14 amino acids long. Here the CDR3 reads CSAKITGSTDTQYF. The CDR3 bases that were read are TGCAGTGCTAAGATCACAGGGAGCACAGATACG.

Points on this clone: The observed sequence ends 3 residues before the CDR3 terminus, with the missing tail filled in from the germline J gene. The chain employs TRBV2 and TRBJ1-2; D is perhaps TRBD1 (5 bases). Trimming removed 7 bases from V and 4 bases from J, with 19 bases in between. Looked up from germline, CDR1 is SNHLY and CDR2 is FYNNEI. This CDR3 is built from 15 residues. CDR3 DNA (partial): TGTGCCAGCAAGGAGGGGCGAGACATTGGCTATGGC. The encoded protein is CASKEGRDIGYG. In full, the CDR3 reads CASKEGRDIGYGYTF.

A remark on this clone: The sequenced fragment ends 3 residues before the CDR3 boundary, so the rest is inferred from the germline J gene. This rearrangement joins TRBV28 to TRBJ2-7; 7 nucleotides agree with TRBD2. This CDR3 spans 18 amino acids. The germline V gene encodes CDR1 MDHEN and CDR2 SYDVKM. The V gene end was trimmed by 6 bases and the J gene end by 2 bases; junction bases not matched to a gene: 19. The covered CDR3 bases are TGTGCCAGCAGAAACGGGGGGATTTTCGCGGGAGTGACCTACGAG. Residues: CASRNGGIFAGVTYE. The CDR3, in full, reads CASRNGGIFAGVTYEQYF.

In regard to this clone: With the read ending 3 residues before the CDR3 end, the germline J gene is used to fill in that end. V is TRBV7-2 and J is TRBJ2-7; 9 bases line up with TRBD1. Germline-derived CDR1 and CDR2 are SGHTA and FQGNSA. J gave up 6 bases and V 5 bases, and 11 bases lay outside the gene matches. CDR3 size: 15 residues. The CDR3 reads CASSRDRAGLGEQYF. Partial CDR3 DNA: TGTGCCAGCAGCCGGGACAGGGCAGGACTAGGCGAG.

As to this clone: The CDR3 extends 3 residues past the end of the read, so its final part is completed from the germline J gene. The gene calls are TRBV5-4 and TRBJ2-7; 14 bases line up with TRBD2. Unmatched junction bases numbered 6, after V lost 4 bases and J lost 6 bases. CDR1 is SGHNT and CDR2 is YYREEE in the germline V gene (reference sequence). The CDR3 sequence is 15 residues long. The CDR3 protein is CASSPPGLAGVEQYF. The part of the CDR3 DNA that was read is TGTGCCAGCAGCCCGCCGGGACTAGCGGGAGTCGAG.

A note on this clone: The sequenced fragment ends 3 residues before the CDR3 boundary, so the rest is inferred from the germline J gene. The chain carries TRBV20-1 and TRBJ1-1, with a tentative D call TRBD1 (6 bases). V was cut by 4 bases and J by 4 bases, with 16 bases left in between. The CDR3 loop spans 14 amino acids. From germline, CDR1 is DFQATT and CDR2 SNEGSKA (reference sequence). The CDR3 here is CSATLTGLITEAFF. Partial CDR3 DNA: TGCAGTGCTACACTGACAGGACTGATCACTGAA.

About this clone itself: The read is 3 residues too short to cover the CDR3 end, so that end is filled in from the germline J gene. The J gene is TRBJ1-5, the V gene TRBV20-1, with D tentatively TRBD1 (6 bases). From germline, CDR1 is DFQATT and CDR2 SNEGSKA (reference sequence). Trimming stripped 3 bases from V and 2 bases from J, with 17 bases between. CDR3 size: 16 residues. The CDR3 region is CSASPGTSQGNQPQHF. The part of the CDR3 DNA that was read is TGCAGTGCTAGCCCCGGGACATCCCAAGGCAATCAGCCC.

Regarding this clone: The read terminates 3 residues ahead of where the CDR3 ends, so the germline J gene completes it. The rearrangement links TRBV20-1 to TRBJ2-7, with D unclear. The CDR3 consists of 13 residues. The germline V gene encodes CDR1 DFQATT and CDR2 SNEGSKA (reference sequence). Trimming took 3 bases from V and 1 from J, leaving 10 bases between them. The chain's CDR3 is CSARLPGSYEQYF. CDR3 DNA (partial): TGCAGTGCTAGGTTACCGGGTTCCTACGAG.

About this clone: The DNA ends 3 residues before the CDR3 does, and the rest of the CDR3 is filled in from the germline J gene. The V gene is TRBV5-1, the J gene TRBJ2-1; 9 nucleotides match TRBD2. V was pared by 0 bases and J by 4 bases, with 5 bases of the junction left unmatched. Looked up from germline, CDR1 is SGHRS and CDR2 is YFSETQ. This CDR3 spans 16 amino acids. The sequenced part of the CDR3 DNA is TGCGCCAGCAGCTTGGTAGCTAGCGGGATATACAATGAG. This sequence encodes CASSLVASGIYNE. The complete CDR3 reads CASSLVASGIYNEQFF.

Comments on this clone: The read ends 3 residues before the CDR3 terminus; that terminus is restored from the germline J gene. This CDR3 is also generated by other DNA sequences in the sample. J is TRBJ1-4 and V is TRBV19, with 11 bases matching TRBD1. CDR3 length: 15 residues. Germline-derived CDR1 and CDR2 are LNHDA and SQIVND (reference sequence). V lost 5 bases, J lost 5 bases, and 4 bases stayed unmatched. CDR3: CASSAWTGGNEKLFF. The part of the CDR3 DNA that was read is TGTGCCAGTAGTGCGTGGACAGGGGGCAATGAAAAA.

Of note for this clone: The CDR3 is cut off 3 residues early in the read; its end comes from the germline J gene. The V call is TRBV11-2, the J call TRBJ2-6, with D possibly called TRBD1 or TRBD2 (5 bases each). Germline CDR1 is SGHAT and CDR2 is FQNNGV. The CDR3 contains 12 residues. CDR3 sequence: CASSSRGEVLTF. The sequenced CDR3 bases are TGTGCCAGCAGCTCCAGAGGGGAGGTC. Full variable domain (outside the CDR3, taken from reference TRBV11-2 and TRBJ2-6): EAGVAQSPRYKIIEKRQSVAFWCNPISGHATLYWYQQILGQGPKLLIQFQNNGVVDDSQLPKDRFSAERLKGVDSTLKIQPAKLEDSAVYLCASSSRGEVLTFGAGSRLTVL.

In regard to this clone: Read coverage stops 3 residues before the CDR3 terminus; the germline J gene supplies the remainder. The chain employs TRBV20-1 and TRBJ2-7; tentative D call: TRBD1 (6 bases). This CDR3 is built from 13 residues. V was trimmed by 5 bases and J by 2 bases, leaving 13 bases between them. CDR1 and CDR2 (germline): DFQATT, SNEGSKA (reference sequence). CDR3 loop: CSAFHGTTYEQYF. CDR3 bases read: TGCAGTGCTTTTCACGGGACAACCTACGAG.

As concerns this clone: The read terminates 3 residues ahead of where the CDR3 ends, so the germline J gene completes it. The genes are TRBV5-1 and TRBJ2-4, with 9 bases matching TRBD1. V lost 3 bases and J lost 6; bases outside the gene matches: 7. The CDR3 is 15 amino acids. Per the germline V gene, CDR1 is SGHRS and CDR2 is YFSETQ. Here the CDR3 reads CASSWKDRGINIQYF. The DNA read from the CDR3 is TGCGCCAGCAGCTGGAAGGACAGGGGTATAAACATT. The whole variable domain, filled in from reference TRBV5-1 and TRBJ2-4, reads KAGVTQTPRYLIKTRGQQVTLSCSPISGHRSVSWYQQTPGQGLQFLFEYFSETQRNKGNFPGRFSGRQFSNSRSEMNVSTLELGDSALYLCASSWKDRGINIQYFGAGTRLSVL.

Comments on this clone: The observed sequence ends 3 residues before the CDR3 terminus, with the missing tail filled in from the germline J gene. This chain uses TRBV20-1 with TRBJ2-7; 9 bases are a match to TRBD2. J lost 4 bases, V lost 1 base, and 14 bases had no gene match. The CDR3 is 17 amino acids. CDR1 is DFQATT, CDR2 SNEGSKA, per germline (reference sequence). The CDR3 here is CSARGSAGGFIDYEQYF. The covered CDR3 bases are TGCAGTGCTAGAGGGTCCGCGGGGGGGTTCATCGATTACGAG.

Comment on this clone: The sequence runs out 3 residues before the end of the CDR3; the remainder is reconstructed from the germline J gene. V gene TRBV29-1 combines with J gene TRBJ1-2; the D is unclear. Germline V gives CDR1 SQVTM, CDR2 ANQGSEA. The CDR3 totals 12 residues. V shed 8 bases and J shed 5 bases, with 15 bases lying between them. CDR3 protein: CSIRRGGYGYTF. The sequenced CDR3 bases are TGCAGCATAAGACGGGGAGGTTATGGC.

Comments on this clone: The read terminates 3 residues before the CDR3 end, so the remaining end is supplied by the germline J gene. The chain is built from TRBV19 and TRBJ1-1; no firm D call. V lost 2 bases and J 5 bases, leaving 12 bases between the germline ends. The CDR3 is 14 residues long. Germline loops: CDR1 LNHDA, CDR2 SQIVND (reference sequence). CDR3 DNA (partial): TGTGCCAGTAGTATACCGGGGTTGGTTACTGAA. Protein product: CASSIPGLVTE. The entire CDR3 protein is CASSIPGLVTEAFF.

CDR3 residues: CSVEQGGAYNEQFF. The sequenced CDR3 bases are TGCAGCGTTGAGCAAGGGGGCGCCTACAATGAG. The chain recombines TRBV29-1 with TRBJ2-1; 7 nucleotides agree with TRBD1. The read terminates 3 residues before the CDR3 end, so the remaining end is supplied by the germline J gene. Germline CDR1 SQVTM, CDR2 ANQGSEA. The CDR3 is 14 amino acids. V shed 3 bases and J 2 bases; nucleotides not matched to a gene: 4.

This CDR3 is CASSPRQYGYTF. The DNA read from the CDR3 is TGTGCCAGCAGTCCCAGACAGTATGGC. The chain couples TRBV2 to TRBJ1-2; the D gene is possibly TRBD1 (5 bases). The read ends 3 residues before the CDR3 terminus; that terminus is restored from the germline J gene. The CDR3 runs to 12 residues. Germline V gene lookup returns CDR1 SNHLY and CDR2 FYNNEI. Trimming took 5 bases from V and 5 from J, leaving 9 bases between them.

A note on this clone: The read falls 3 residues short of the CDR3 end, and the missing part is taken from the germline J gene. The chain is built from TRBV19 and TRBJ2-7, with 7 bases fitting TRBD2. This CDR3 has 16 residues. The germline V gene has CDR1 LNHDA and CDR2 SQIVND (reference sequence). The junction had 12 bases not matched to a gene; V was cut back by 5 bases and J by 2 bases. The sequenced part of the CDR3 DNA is TGTGCCAGTAGTGTCGGCGGGAGTCCCCCTACCTACGAG. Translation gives CASSVGGSPPTYE. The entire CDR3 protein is CASSVGGSPPTYEQYF.

The sequenced CDR3 bases are TGCAGCCACCTACGGGGGGGGGATGATACG. Translated: CSHLRGGDDT. The whole CDR3 sequence is CSHLRGGDDTQYF. V is TRBV29-1 and J is TRBJ2-3; 8 bases agree with TRBD2. The CDR3 extends 3 residues past the end of the read, so its final part is completed from the germline J gene. CDR1 is SQVTM, CDR2 ANQGSEA, per germline. The J segment lost 6 bases and the V segment lost 8 bases, leaving 10 bases of the junction unmatched. CDR3 length: 13 residues.

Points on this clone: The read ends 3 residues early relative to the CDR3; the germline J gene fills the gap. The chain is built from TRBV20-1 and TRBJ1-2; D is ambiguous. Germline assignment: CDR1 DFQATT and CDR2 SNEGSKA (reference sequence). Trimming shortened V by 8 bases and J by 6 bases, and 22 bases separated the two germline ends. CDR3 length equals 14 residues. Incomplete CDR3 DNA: TGCAGTCCTATCTTACCACCTTTTACGGATGGC. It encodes CSPILPPFTDG. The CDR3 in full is CSPILPPFTDGYTF.

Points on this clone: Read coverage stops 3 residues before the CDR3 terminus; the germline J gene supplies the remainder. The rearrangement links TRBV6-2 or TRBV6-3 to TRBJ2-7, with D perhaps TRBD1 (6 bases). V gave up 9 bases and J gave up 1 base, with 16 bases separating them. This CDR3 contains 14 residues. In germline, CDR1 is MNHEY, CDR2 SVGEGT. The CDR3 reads CASVGQFVSYEQYF. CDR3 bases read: TGTGCCAGTGTCGGACAGTTTGTTTCCTACGAG.

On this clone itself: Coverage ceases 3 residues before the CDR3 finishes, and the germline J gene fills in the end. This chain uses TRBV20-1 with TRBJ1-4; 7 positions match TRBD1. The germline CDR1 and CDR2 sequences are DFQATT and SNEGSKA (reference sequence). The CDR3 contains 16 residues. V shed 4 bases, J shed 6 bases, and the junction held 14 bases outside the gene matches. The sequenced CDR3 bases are TGCAGTGCTAATAGACATACGGGACAGCCAGATGAAAAA. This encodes CSANRHTGQPDEK. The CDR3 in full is CSANRHTGQPDEKLFF.

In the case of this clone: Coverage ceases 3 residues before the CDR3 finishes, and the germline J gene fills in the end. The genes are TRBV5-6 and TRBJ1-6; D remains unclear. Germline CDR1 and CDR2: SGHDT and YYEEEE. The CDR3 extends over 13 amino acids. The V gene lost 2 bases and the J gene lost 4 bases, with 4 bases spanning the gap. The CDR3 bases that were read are TGTGCCAGCAGCTTCACTTATAATTCACCC. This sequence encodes CASSFTYNSP. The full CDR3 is CASSFTYNSPLHF.

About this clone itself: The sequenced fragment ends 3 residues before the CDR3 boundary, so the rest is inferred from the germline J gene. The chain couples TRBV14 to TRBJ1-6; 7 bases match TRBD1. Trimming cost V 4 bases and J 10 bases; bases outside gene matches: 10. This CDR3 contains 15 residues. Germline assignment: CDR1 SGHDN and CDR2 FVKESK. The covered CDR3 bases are TGTGCCAGCAGCCTCCTAGGACAGGTTGACTCACCC. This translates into CASSLLGQVDSP. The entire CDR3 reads CASSLLGQVDSPLHF. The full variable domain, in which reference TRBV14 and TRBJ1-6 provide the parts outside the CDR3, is EAGVTQFPSHSVIEKGQTVTLRCDPISGHDNLYWYRRVMGKEIKFLLHFVKESKQDESGMPNNRFLAERTGGTYSTLKVQPAELEDSGVYFCASSLLGQVDSPLHFGNGTRLTVT.

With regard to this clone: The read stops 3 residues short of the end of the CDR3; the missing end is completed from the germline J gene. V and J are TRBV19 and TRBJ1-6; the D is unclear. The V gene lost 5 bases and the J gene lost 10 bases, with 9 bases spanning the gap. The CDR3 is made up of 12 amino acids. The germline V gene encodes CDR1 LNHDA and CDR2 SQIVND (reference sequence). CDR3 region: CASSFVRSPLHF. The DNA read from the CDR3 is TGTGCCAGTAGTTTTGTGCGATCACCC.

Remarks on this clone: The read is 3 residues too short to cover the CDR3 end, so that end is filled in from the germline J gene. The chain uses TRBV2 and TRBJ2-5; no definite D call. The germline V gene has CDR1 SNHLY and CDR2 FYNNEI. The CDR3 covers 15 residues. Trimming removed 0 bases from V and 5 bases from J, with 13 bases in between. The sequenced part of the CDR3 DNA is TGTGCCAGCAGTGAAGCGCCTTGGGCAGAGGAGACC. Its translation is CASSEAPWAEET. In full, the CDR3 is CASSEAPWAEETQYF.

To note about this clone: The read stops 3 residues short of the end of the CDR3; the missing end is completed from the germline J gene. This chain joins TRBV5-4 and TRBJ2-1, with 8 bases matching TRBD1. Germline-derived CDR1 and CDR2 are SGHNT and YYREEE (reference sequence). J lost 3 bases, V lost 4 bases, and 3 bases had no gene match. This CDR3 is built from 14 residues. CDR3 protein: CASSPGQGYNEQFF. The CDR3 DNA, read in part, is TGTGCCAGCAGCCCCGGACAGGGCTACAATGAG.

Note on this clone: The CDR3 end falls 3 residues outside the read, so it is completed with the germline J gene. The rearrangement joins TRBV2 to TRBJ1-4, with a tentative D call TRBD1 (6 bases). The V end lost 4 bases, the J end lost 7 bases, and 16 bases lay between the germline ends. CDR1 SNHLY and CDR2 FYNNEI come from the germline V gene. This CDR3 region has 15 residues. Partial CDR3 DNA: TGTGCCAGCAGTGGGGCCCAGGGGTTAAGTGAAAAA. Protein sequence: CASSGAQGLSEK. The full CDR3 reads CASSGAQGLSEKLFF.

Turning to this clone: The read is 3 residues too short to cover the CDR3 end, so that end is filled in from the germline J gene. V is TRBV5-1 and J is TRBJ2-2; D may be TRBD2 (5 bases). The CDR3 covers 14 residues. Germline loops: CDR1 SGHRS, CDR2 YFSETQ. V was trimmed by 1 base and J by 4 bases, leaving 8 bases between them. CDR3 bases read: TGCGCCAGCAGCTTGTCGGGGAGCACCGGGGAG. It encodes CASSLSGSTGE. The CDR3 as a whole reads CASSLSGSTGELFF.

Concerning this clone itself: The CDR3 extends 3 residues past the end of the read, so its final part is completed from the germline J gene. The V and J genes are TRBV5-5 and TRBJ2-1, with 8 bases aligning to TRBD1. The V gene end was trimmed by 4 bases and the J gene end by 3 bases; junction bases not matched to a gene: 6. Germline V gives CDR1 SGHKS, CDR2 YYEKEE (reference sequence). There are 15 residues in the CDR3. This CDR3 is CASSGDRIYYNEQFF. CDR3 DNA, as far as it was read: TGTGCCAGCAGCGGGGACAGGATATACTACAATGAG.